This TCR beta chain was profiled in a study of blood T cells in healthy people across ages. Study conclusions and caveats: It was the long-lived donors that had more naive CD4+ cells and higher diversity than aged donors. Roughly linear age-related decline in beta diversity appeared, significant by age 40.

This clonotype was found a few times. Its antigen remains unidentified. J gave up 2 bases and V 7 bases, and 6 bases lay outside the gene matches. This CDR3 spans 15 amino acids. Germline CDR1 and CDR2: MNHEY and SMNVEV (reference sequence). The draw of peripheral blood yielded around 10 milliliters from each donor. Each sample gave at least 6.5 million isolated PBMCs. The authors ran a second PCR of about 7 to 11 cycles using a sample-barcoded 5' primer and a J-beta primer mix. Each CDR3 protein is one row after TCRdb ran MiXCR on the 5' RACE reads. This sample has over 1.5 million distinct CDR3 sequences, with roughly 52% found just once.

The sequence was obtained from a woman between 35 and 50 years old in good health. V and J are TRBV27 and TRBJ2-3, with 10 bases that match TRBD2. Sequencing used blood. The CDR3 nucleotides read TGTGCCAGCACCACGCTAGCGGGGGACACAGATACGCAGTATTTT. Residues: CASTTLAGDTDTQYF.